The clone carrying this T cell receptor beta chain was counted a few times. Its antigen is undetermined. Primed by a sample-barcoded 5' primer and a J-beta primer mix, a second PCR proceeded for 7 to 11 cycles. Using its own MiXCR run on the 5' RACE reads, TCRdb lists one record per CDR3 protein. The profile shows about 720,000 distinct CDR3 sequences, approximately 21% of them singletons. CDR3 length equals 13 residues. CDR1 and CDR2 (germline): SGHTA, FQGNSA. V was shortened by 8 bases and J by 2 bases, with 12 bases between the two germline ends. This sample was taken from a study of blood T cells in healthy people across ages. The study, taken as a whole, reports: Older age coincided with a roughly linear decline in TCR beta diversity per million T cells.

This clonotype was sampled from a man aged 65-85 years in good health. Sequencing input: blood. The J gene is TRBJ2-5, the V gene TRBV7-2; a weak D match, TRBD1 (6 bases). The CDR3 nucleotides read TGTGCCAGCGGCCAGGGGTTTCAAGAGACCCAGTACTTC. Protein: CASGQGFQETQYF.